This T cell receptor (beta chain) stems from a study of blood T cell repertoires in COVID-19. About the study: Italy, Spain and the United States were the sources of the convalescent and acute COVID-19 samples. T cells, B-cell-depleted T cells, or PBMCs supplied cDNA or gDNA.

Assay: immunoSEQ multiplex PCR; the TCRdb copy retains only in-frame clones and omits some. The sample yields about 200,000 clones, approximately 90% seen once. Germline-derived CDR1 and CDR2 are SQVTM and ANQGSEA. The CDR3 runs 14 residues. V gave up 3 bases and J gave up 6 bases; unmatched junction bases: 8. Two negative PCRs, clearance, or symptom resolution were required of recovered Cohort 3 donors. Sequencing input: PBMCs or T cells enriched from blood (not recorded which). This rearrangement joins TRBV29-1 to TRBJ2-1; 7 nucleotides match TRBD1. The sequence was obtained from a man younger than 45 who had recovered from COVID-19. The DNA for the CDR3 is TGCAGCGTTGAGAGGAGGAACAGGGGCAATGAGCAGTTCTTC. Protein: CSVERRNRGNEQFF.